Following are 21 T cell receptor beta chains from one sample sequenced in a study of cytomegalovirus exposure and HLA in healthy donors (dated by TCRdb to between 2016 and 2019). Library preparation used the immunoSEQ multiplex PCR assay. For the multiplex PCR, a mixture combining 60 forward primers for TCR Vbeta segments and 13 reverse primers for TCR Jbeta segments was used. Sourced from immuneACCESS, this table was stored by TCRdb with only in-frame sequences that have V and J called. A share of the clones is absent; for the studies checked, an unresolved V gene accounts for under half, and the remainder has no known explanation. The sample includes approximately 160,000 clones, with about 64% observed a single time. The ten largest clones capture around 3% of the sample. The specimen sequenced was PBMCs. The receptors here all came from a woman aged 30 to 39 in good health and CMV-seropositive.

The chain couples TRBV2 to TRBJ2-3, with 7 bases lining up with TRBD1. CDR3 length equals 12 residues. The V segment lost 6 bases and the J segment 5 bases; nucleotides outside the gene matches: 2. From germline, CDR1 is SNHLY and CDR2 FYNNEI. CDR3 sequence (DNA): TGTGCCAGCAGCAGGGGGAGAGATACGCAGTATTTT. This sequence encodes CASSRGRDTQYF.

The V gene is TRBV2, the J gene TRBJ2-7; 9 bases map to TRBD2. CDR3 length: 13 amino acids. CDR1 and CDR2 from the germline V gene are SNHLY and FYNNEI. The V segment lost 4 bases and the J segment 5 bases; nucleotides outside the gene matches: 3. The CDR3 spells CASSGGRADEQYF. The CDR3 DNA sequence: TGTGCCAGCAGTGGCGGGAGGGCAGACGAGCAGTACTTC. Full variable domain (outside the CDR3, taken from reference TRBV2 and TRBJ2-7): EPEVTQTPSHQVTQMGQEVILRCVPISNHLYFYWYRQILGQKVEFLVSFYNNEISEKSEIFDDQFSVERPDGSNFTLKIRSTKLEDSAMYFCASSGGRADEQYFGPGTRLTVT.

The rearrangement uses TRBV19 and TRBJ2-7; the D gene is possibly TRBD1 (6 bases). Germline V gene lookup returns CDR1 LNHDA and CDR2 SQIVND (reference sequence). Deletions cut 5 bases from V and 5 bases from J, with 22 bases between. CDR3 length: 16 amino acids. The CDR3 protein is CASSSSSGGTRDEQYF. CDR3 bases: TGTGCCAGTAGTTCCTCCTCTGGGGGCACCAGAGACGAGCAGTACTTC.

The chain uses TRBV18 and TRBJ1-4, with D possibly TRBD1 on 6 matching bases. The CDR3 covers 15 residues. The germline V and J ends were trimmed by 4 bases and 0 bases, with 9 bases remaining between them. Germline CDR1 and CDR2: KGHSH and LQKENI. CDR3 loop: CASSRTAATNEKLFF. The DNA of the CDR3 is TGTGCCAGCTCACGGACAGCAGCAACTAATGAAAAACTGTTTTTT.

V and J are TRBV10-1 and TRBJ1-2; possible D gene TRBD1, 6 bases. V lost 8 bases and J lost 3, with 10 bases in between. The CDR3 extends over 12 amino acids. Germline loops: CDR1 WNHNN, CDR2 SYGVQD (reference sequence). The CDR3 nucleotides are TGCGCCAGCGGACAGTATGACTATGGCTACACCTTC. Translating it yields CASGQYDYGYTF.

The gene calls are TRBV5-1 and TRBJ2-7; 7 bases agree with TRBD1. Germline V CDR1 and CDR2: SGHRS, YFSETQ. There are 15 residues in the CDR3. V lost 0 bases and J lost 3; bases outside the gene matches: 6. The CDR3 DNA reads as TGCGCCAGCAGCTTGGGGACAGGCCCCTTCTACGAGCAGTACTTC. Its translation is CASSLGTGPFYEQYF.

The chain combines TRBV7-2 with TRBJ2-7, with 11 nucleotides matching TRBD2. This CDR3 contains 17 residues. J gave up 3 bases and V 4 bases, and 11 bases lay outside the gene matches. Germline V lookup: CDR1 SGHTA, CDR2 FQGNSA. For the CDR3, the DNA is TGTGCCAGCAGCTCACCCGGGACTAGCGGCAGATACTACGAGCAGTACTTC. Residues: CASSSPGTSGRYYEQYF.

This clone occurred a few times. In DNA, the CDR3 is TGTGCCAGCCGCCGGGACAGGGGAGGTCAGCCCCAGCATTTT. It specifies CASRRDRGGQPQHF. The genes are TRBV6-5 and TRBJ1-5; 10 bases agree with TRBD1. V lost 8 bases to trimming and J lost 6 bases; unmatched junction nucleotides: 7. CDR1 and CDR2 from the germline V gene are MNHEY and SVGAGI. CDR3 size: 14 residues.

The CDR3 sequence: CASSLGQGNTEAFF. DNA for the CDR3: TGTGCCAGCAGCTTAGGCCAGGGTAATACTGAAGCTTTCTTT. The rearrangement joins TRBV7-6 to TRBJ1-1, with D perhaps matching TRBD1 (5 bases). Trimming left V 1 base short and J 5 bases short, with 11 bases between. The CDR3 has 14 amino acids. Looked up from germline, CDR1 is SGHVS and CDR2 is FNYEAQ.

This chain links TRBV4-1 with TRBJ2-3; 7 bases agree with TRBD2. The CDR3 is 16 residues long. Germline CDR1 MGHRA, CDR2 YSYEKL. The junction had 8 bases not matched to a gene; V was cut back by 3 bases and J by 2 bases. The CDR3 DNA reads as TGCGCCAGCAGCCAGGGTGGCGGGAGAAACACAGATACGCAGTATTTT. It yields the protein CASSQGGGRNTDTQYF.

This clone was found once. The V call is TRBV27, the J call TRBJ2-2; 8 bases are shared with TRBD1. Germline V gene data show CDR1 as MNHEY and CDR2 as SMNVEV (reference sequence). This CDR3 is built from 17 residues. After removal of 4 bases from V and 1 base from J, the junction contained 8 bases not matched to a gene. CDR3 nucleotides: TGTGCCAGCAGTTCAAGGGCCGGGACAGGGAACACCGGGGAGCTGTTTTTT. As protein: CASSSRAGTGNTGELFF.

The V call is TRBV5-6, the J call TRBJ1-2; 10 nucleotides line up with TRBD1. The CDR3 runs 14 residues. Trimming at V came to 5 bases and at J to 8 bases, leaving 9 bases not matched to a gene. Germline CDR1 and CDR2: SGHDT and YYEEEE. Here the CDR3 reads CASRQKDRGAGYTF. The CDR3 nucleotides are TGTGCCAGCAGACAAAAGGACAGGGGGGCGGGCTACACCTTC. The full variable domain, in which reference TRBV5-6 and TRBJ1-2 provide the parts outside the CDR3, is DAGVTQSPTHLIKTRGQQVTLRCSPKSGHDTVSWYQQALGQGPQFIFQYYEEEERQRGNFPDRFSGHQFPNYSSELNVNALLLGDSALYLCASRQKDRGAGYTFGSGTRLTVV.

V is TRBV28 and J is TRBJ1-4; 8 nucleotides align to TRBD1. This CDR3 comprises 16 residues. Germline loops: CDR1 MDHEN, CDR2 SYDVKM. V trimming: 3 bases; J trimming: 8 bases; junction bases outside the gene matches: 11. The CDR3 reads CASSLLGQGGGEKLFF. As DNA, the CDR3 is TGTGCCAGCAGTTTGCTAGGACAGGGAGGGGGAGAAAAACTGTTTTTT.

The rearrangement joins TRBV13 to TRBJ2-3, with 10 nucleotides matching TRBD2. The germline V gene encodes CDR1 PRHDT and CDR2 FYEKMQ (reference sequence). V shed 7 bases and J 9 bases; nucleotides not matched to a gene: 1. The CDR3 sequence is 11 residues long. In nucleotides, the CDR3 is TGTGCCAGCAATAGCGGGGGGACGCAGTATTTT. Translation gives CASNSGGTQYF.

The chain joins TRBV18 to TRBJ2-7; the D gene is possibly TRBD1 (6 bases). The CDR3 has 15 amino acids. The V end was cut by 1 base, the J end by 0 bases, with 10 bases between. Germline V gene lookup returns CDR1 KGHSH and CDR2 LQKENI. In DNA form, the CDR3 reads TGTGCCAGCTCACCACGGGCAGGGGACTCCTACGAGCAGTACTTC. Its protein is CASSPRAGDSYEQYF.

The V gene is TRBV6-5, the J gene TRBJ2-1; tentative D call: TRBD2 (6 bases). Trimming shortened V by 5 bases and J by 6 bases, and 11 bases separated the two germline ends. This CDR3 region has 13 residues. Germline loops: CDR1 MNHEY, CDR2 SVGAGI. The CDR3 region has the DNA TGTGCCAGCAGTAGACTAGAGCGCAATGAGCAGTTCTTC. Translating gives CASSRLERNEQFF.

This clone showed up just once. The rearrangement uses TRBV5-6 and TRBJ2-4; D might be TRBD1 (6 bases). The germline V and J ends were trimmed by 2 bases and 0 bases, with 9 bases remaining between them. Per the germline V gene, CDR1 is SGHDT and CDR2 is YYEEEE. The CDR3 is 15 residues long. CDR3: CASSFRTVAKNIQYF. DNA for the CDR3: TGTGCCAGCAGCTTTAGGACAGTAGCCAAAAACATTCAGTACTTC.

The chain has TRBV5-6 and TRBJ2-7; 9 bases align to TRBD2. After removal of 5 bases from V and 1 base from J, the junction contained 7 bases not matched to a gene. The CDR3 extends over 15 amino acids. Germline V lookup: CDR1 SGHDT, CDR2 YYEEEE. CDR3 sequence (DNA): TGTGCCAGCAGTTTTTATAGCGGGGGATCCTACGAGCAGTACTTC. Residues: CASSFYSGGSYEQYF.

The chain combines TRBV28 with TRBJ2-7; 8 bases agree with TRBD2. V lost 6 bases, J lost 3 bases, and 10 bases stayed unmatched. Germline V CDR1 and CDR2: MDHEN, SYDVKM. The CDR3 sequence is 15 residues long. CDR3: CASRSPGLVFYEQYF. The CDR3 DNA follows: TGTGCCAGCAGGAGCCCGGGACTAGTTTTCTACGAGCAGTACTTC.

This chain connects TRBV18 to TRBJ1-6; no definite D call. Germline CDR1 KGHSH, CDR2 LQKENI. V gave up 3 bases and J gave up 10 bases, with 13 bases separating them. The CDR3 is 14 amino acids. CDR3 residues: CASSPDQVWSPLHF. In DNA, the CDR3 is TGTGCCAGCTCACCCGACCAGGTTTGGTCACCCCTCCACTTT. Full variable domain (missing parts from reference TRBV18 and TRBJ1-6): NAGVMQNPRHLVRRRGQEARLRCSPMKGHSHVYWYRQLPEEGLKFMVYLQKENIIDESGMPKERFSAEFPKEGPSILRIQQVVRGDSAAYFCASSPDQVWSPLHFGNGTRLTVT.

The sample holds one count of this clone. Different DNA sequences within this sample yield the same CDR3. The gene calls are TRBV7-3 and TRBJ2-3; 9 bases are a match to TRBD2. Germline CDR1 SGHTA, CDR2 FQGTGA. This CDR3 has 15 amino acids. V trimming: 5 bases; J trimming: 1 base; junction bases outside the gene matches: 4. CDR3 region: CASSPERGGTDTQYF. The CDR3 coding sequence is TGTGCCAGCAGCCCTGAGCGGGGGGGCACAGATACGCAGTATTTT.